Listed below are T cell receptor beta chains from one sample, sequenced in a study of shared clonotypes between healthy human individuals. Sequenced by immunoSEQ multiplex PCR; TCRdb stores in-frame clones only, minus some. The sample has 2 million to 3 million clones, 93% seen once; the top ten hold roughly 0.36%. The sequencing sample was made of naive CD4+ T cells from PBMCs. These receptors all come from a man younger than 35 in good health. Some clones in this sample may be carry-over from other donors' samples. CDR3s include the opening cysteine and the closing phenylalanine or tryptophan. The D gene is left open where the match is weak. Size tells how often a clone was seen (once, few, many) or the class of an expanded clone, and some rows leave it out.

TRBV10-2,-,TRBJ2-5,-,CASRRGRGQETQYF,TGCGCCAGCAGGAGGGGGAGGGGGCAAGAGACCCAGTACTTC
TRBV10-3,-,TRBJ1-2,-,CAITDLGGNYGYTF,TGTGCCATCACCGACCTGGGGGGCAACTATGGCTACACCTTC
TRBV2,-,TRBJ1-4,TRBD1,CASRTGNEKLFF,TGTGCCAGCCGGACAGGGAATGAAAAACTGTTTTTT
TRBV6-5,-,TRBJ2-7,-,CASSYSMQSPTYEQYF,TGTGCCAGCAGTTACTCGATGCAGTCGCCAACCTACGAGCAGTACTTC
TRBV7-9,-,TRBJ2-7,-,CASSLVGVSYF,TGTGCCAGCAGCTTAGTGGGGGTGAGCTACTTC
TRBV21-1,-,TRBJ2-7,-,CASSPSGETYEQYF,TGTGCCAGCAGCCCCTCAGGGGAGACCTACGAGCAGTACTTC
TRBV27,-,TRBJ1-5,-,CASREGFNQPQHF,TGTGCCAGCAGGGAGGGGTTTAATCAGCCCCAGCATTTT
TRBV7-3,-,TRBJ1-1,-,CASSLGGPTEAFF,TGTGCCAGCAGCTTAGGGGGTCCTACTGAAGCTTTCTTT
TRBV29-1,-,TRBJ2-1,-,CSPPHPGTNNEQFF,TGCAGCCCCCCTCACCCGGGAACCAACAATGAGCAGTTCTTC
TRBV9,-,TRBJ1-4,TRBD1,CASSAGDRGKTEKLFF,TGTGCCAGCAGCGCCGGGGACAGGGGGAAGACGGAAAAACTGTTTTTT
TRBV5-6,-,TRBJ1-1,-,CASTHLGPRWGGADTEAFF,TGTGCCAGCACCCACTTGGGGCCCCGTTGGGGGGGCGCAGACACTGAAGCTTTCTTT
TRBV6-5,-,TRBJ2-7,-,CASGGSQTYEQYF,TGTGCCAGCGGGGGGAGCCAAACCTACGAGCAGTACTTC
TRBV7-8,-,TRBJ1-1,-,CASSPRQVGTEAFF,TGTGCCAGCAGCCCGCGACAGGTGGGAACTGAAGCTTTCTTT
TRBV7-3,once,TRBJ2-1,-,CASSLNRRVDEQFF,TGTGCCAGCAGCTTAAATCGACGGGTGGATGAGCAGTTCTTC
TRBV30,few,TRBJ1-5,-,CAWSHGPGQPQHF,TGTGCCTGGAGTCACGGACCCGGTCAGCCCCAGCATTTT
TRBV6-1,-,TRBJ2-7,-,CASSGGYSYEQYF,TGTGCCAGCAGTGGCGGGTACTCCTACGAGCAGTACTTC
TRBV5-1,-,TRBJ2-1,TRBD2,CASSWTSGTIYNEQFF,TGCGCCAGCAGCTGGACTAGCGGGACTATTTACAATGAGCAGTTCTTC
TRBV4-1,once,TRBJ1-4,-,CASSQRSQGGPNEKLFF,TGCGCCAGCAGCCAAAGGAGTCAGGGCGGGCCTAATGAAAAACTGTTTTTT
TRBV6-4,few,TRBJ1-1,TRBD1,CASSPDRVSPEAFF,TGTGCCAGCAGTCCGGACAGGGTTTCCCCCGAAGCTTTCTTT
TRBV6-1,-,TRBJ1-2,-,CASKDRTYGYTF,TGTGCCAGCAAAGACAGGACCTATGGCTACACCTTC